Listed below are T cell receptor beta chains from one sample, sequenced in a study of regulatory T cells in long-lasting Graves disease. TCRdb re-analysed the multiplex PCR reads in MiXCR, keeping a single row per CDR3 protein. The sample has about 560,000 distinct CDR3 sequences; roughly 15% are singletons. This sample was shared with a second study, whose subject was T cells in Graves' hyperthyroidism and ophthalmopathy.

This specimen was peripheral blood mononuclear cells (PBMCs), taken at new diagnosis, from a patient treated with antithyroid drugs. These receptors all stem from a man aged 18 to 35 with Graves disease. Each CDR3 is given with its conserved first and last residue. D genes are given only for firm matches. The size of a clone is reported for some rows only, either as once, few or many, or as a class for expanded clones.

cdr3_nt,cdr3_aa,j_call,clone_size,v_call,d_call
TGCAGTGCGTCGGCTAACAATGAGCAGTTCTTC,CSASANNEQFF,TRBJ2-1,many,TRBV20-1,-
TGCAGTGCTTCTACTAGCGGGGAATCCTACAATGAGCAGTTCTTC,CSASTSGESYNEQFF,TRBJ2-1,-,TRBV20-1,TRBD2
TGCAGTGCTAGAGATATTGTGGGAAGGAGCCCCTACGAGCAGTACTTC,CSARDIVGRSPYEQYF,TRBJ2-7,many,TRBV20-1,-
TGTGCCTGGAGTGTCCTAGCGGGAGATTCCGGGGAGCTGTTTTTT,CAWSVLAGDSGELFF,TRBJ2-2,many,TRBV30,TRBD2
TGTGCCAGCAGTTTCGGACAGGGCGTAGGGGGAAGAGATCAGCCCCAGCATTTT,CASSFGQGVGGRDQPQHF,TRBJ1-5,-,TRBV12-3/TRBV12-4,TRBD1
TGTGCCTGGAGTGGGGACGGGTTTGAAGCTTTCTTT,CAWSGDGFEAFF,TRBJ1-1,many,TRBV30,-
TGCAGCGTTGTGAATCTCGGTAGTTACGAGCAGTACTTC,CSVVNLGSYEQYF,TRBJ2-7,many,TRBV29-1,-
TGCAGTGCTAGACCCGCTCCGGGACGGATAAACTATGGCTACACCTTC,CSARPAPGRINYGYTF,TRBJ1-2,few,TRBV20-1,-
TGTGCCAGCAGCTGGGACAGAGAACCGGAGACCCAGTACTTC,CASSWDREPETQYF,TRBJ2-5,-,TRBV14,TRBD1
TGCGCCAGCAGCTTCCGGTTAGACTATGGCTACACCTTC,CASSFRLDYGYTF,TRBJ1-2,-,TRBV5-1,-
TGTGCCAGCAACCCGACTAGCGGGAGAACGCGAGGGACCCAGTACTTC,CASNPTSGRTRGTQYF,TRBJ2-5,many,TRBV2,TRBD2
TGTGCCAGCAGCCTCTGGGACAGGGGCAGAGAGACCCAGTACTTC,CASSLWDRGRETQYF,TRBJ2-5,few,TRBV7-9,TRBD1
TGCAGCGTTTTGTGGTTGCGAGTCCAAGAGACCCAGTACTTC,CSVLWLRVQETQYF,TRBJ2-5,few,TRBV29-1,-
TGTGCCAGCAGCCAGGAACTAGCGGGAGGGTACAATGAGCAGTTCTTC,CASSQELAGGYNEQFF,TRBJ2-1,few,TRBV4-2,TRBD2
TGTGCCAGCAGCCAAGAGCACAGGATTAATTCACCCCTCCACTTT,CASSQEHRINSPLHF,TRBJ1-6,few,TRBV3-1,-
TGCAGCGTTGGGGTGCGTGAAGATACGCAGTATTTT,CSVGVREDTQYF,TRBJ2-3,-,TRBV29-1,-
TGTGCCAGCAGCCGGGGGGCCTACACAGATACGCAGTATTTT,CASSRGAYTDTQYF,TRBJ2-3,-,TRBV7-3,-
TGTGCCGGTTCTTCCGGGACAGGGTACGGCTACACCTTC,CAGSSGTGYGYTF,TRBJ1-2,many,TRBV12-3/TRBV12-4,TRBD1
TGTGCCATCAGTGCGGGGACTAGCGAGACCTACGAGCAGTACTTC,CAISAGTSETYEQYF,TRBJ2-7,few,TRBV10-3,TRBD2
TGTGCCAGCAGCTTAAGCGGACTAGCGGTTTACAATGAGCAGTTCTTC,CASSLSGLAVYNEQFF,TRBJ2-1,many,TRBV11-2,TRBD2
TGTGCCAGCAAAATACTAGCTTCTGCCTACGAGCAGTACTTC,CASKILASAYEQYF,TRBJ2-7,-,TRBV2,-
TGCGCCAGCAGCCCACGACAGGCACACTATGGCTACACCTTC,CASSPRQAHYGYTF,TRBJ1-2,-,TRBV4-1,-
TGCGCCAGCAGCTTGGGAGGGGTCAATCAGCCCCAGCATTTT,CASSLGGVNQPQHF,TRBJ1-5,few,TRBV5-1,-
TGCAGTGCTCGGCGACAGGCCTACGAGCAGTACTTC,CSARRQAYEQYF,TRBJ2-7,many,TRBV20-1,-
TGTGCCAGCAGTCCACGACTAGCGGGAGACCATGAGCAGTTCTTC,CASSPRLAGDHEQFF,TRBJ2-1,many,TRBV6-1,TRBD2
TGTGCCAGCAGTTTAATTGGTGTATCAGGGGCCAACGTCCTGACTTTC,CASSLIGVSGANVLTF,TRBJ2-6,-,TRBV27,-
TGTGCCAGCTCACCACCGTGGGAGACCGGGGAGCTGTTTTTT,CASSPPWETGELFF,TRBJ2-2,many,TRBV18,-
TGTGCCAGCAGCGGACCCAGCGGGATTTTTCGGACAGATACGCAGTATTTT,CASSGPSGIFRTDTQYF,TRBJ2-3,-,TRBV6-2/TRBV6-3,TRBD2
TGTGCCAGCAGGGGACGGGACAGGGGACAGTATTTT,CASRGRDRGQYF,TRBJ2-3,many,TRBV12-3/TRBV12-4,TRBD1
TGTGCCTGGACATCTGGAAACACCATATATTTT,CAWTSGNTIYF,TRBJ1-3,-,TRBV30,-
TGTGCCAGCAGCGTAGAGTCCAGGGGGCTGTCTGGCTACACCTTC,CASSVESRGLSGYTF,TRBJ1-2,few,TRBV9,TRBD1
TGTGCCTGGAGTGGGGGCGGGAGGCAGGAGACCCAGTACTTC,CAWSGGGRQETQYF,TRBJ2-5,many,TRBV30,TRBD2
TGTGCCAGCAGCTTAGCGTTCGGTCAGCCCCAGCATTTT,CASSLAFGQPQHF,TRBJ1-5,-,TRBV7-2,-
TGTGCCAGCAGCTTAGGGGACAGGGTATCTGAAGCTTTCTTT,CASSLGDRVSEAFF,TRBJ1-1,many,TRBV11-2,TRBD1
TGTGCCTGGAGTTCGGGGTCCTACTACGAGCAGTACTTC,CAWSSGSYYEQYF,TRBJ2-7,many,TRBV30,-
TGTGCCAGCAGCGTCCGACTAGCGGGAGTCCACGAGCAGTACTTC,CASSVRLAGVHEQYF,TRBJ2-7,few,TRBV9,TRBD2
TGCGCCAGCAGCCCCTACGTGGGAGCGGGGAACACCGGGGAGCTGTTTTTT,CASSPYVGAGNTGELFF,TRBJ2-2,few,TRBV5-1,-
TGCGCCAGCAGCTTGAATAGCGGGGCCCCCTACGAGCAGTACTTC,CASSLNSGAPYEQYF,TRBJ2-7,many,TRBV5-1,TRBD2
TGTGCCAGCTCGTCACCACTCGGGACAGGGGACTCCAATCAGCCCCAGCATTTT,CASSSPLGTGDSNQPQHF,TRBJ1-5,-,TRBV18,TRBD1
TGTGCCAGCTCACCCCTAAGGGCTGAAGCTTTCTTT,CASSPLRAEAFF,TRBJ1-1,few,TRBV18,-
TGTGCCAGCAGCTCGGGCAGGGGGCGCACCTACGAGCAGTACTTC,CASSSGRGRTYEQYF,TRBJ2-7,many,TRBV11-2,TRBD1
TGTGCCAGCAGCCGTTCCGGGAATGACAATGAGCAGTTCTTC,CASSRSGNDNEQFF,TRBJ2-1,many,TRBV3-1,-
TGTGCCAGCAGGAGGCAAGACAGGACAACTAATGAAAAACTGTTTTTT,CASRRQDRTTNEKLFF,TRBJ1-4,many,TRBV6-2/TRBV6-3,-
TGCAGTGCTAGTGCTGGTGGAAACACCATATATTTT,CSASAGGNTIYF,TRBJ1-3,few,TRBV20-1,-
TGTGCCAGCAGTTTGAGACGCTCAGAGACCCAGTACTTC,CASSLRRSETQYF,TRBJ2-5,many,TRBV12-3/TRBV12-4,-
TGTGCCAGCAGCTCTGGACACGAAGTAGGGGAGTTCTTC,CASSSGHEVGEFF,TRBJ2-1,few,TRBV5-6,-
TGTGCCAGCAGCTTAGGGGGCGCGAGGAACACTGAAGCTTTCTTT,CASSLGGARNTEAFF,TRBJ1-1,many,TRBV7-9,-
TGTGCCAGCAGCCCCGGGTGGGGCAATGAAAAACTGTTTTTT,CASSPGWGNEKLFF,TRBJ1-4,-,TRBV5-6,-
TGTGCCAGCAGAACCCCGGGACAGGGGTACAACGAGCAGTACTTC,CASRTPGQGYNEQYF,TRBJ2-7,many,TRBV2,TRBD1
TGTGCCAGCAGCTTAGCGTCGGGGACTAGCGGGAGGCTTATGAGCTCCTACGAGCAGTACTTC,CASSLASGTSGRLMSSYEQYF,TRBJ2-7,many,TRBV7-9,TRBD2
TGTGCCTGGAGTGGGGCAGGGGCCAATGAAAAACTGTTTTTT,CAWSGAGANEKLFF,TRBJ1-4,many,TRBV30,-
TGCGCCAGCAGCTTGACGGATATCACAGATACGCAGTATTTT,CASSLTDITDTQYF,TRBJ2-3,many,TRBV5-1,-
TGTGCCAGCAGCGTATCGCGGGAGGTTTCCTACAATGAGCAGTTCTTC,CASSVSREVSYNEQFF,TRBJ2-1,-,TRBV9,TRBD2
TGTGCCAGCAGTTTTATGACTAGCGGGAGTGGGACCCATACGCAGTATTTT,CASSFMTSGSGTHTQYF,TRBJ2-3,many,TRBV28,TRBD2
TGTGCCAGCTCACAGGGGGATCCCAGCAATCAGCCCCAGCATTTT,CASSQGDPSNQPQHF,TRBJ1-5,many,TRBV18,-
TGTGCCAGCAGTTTACGGGGCTATGGCTACACCTTC,CASSLRGYGYTF,TRBJ1-2,many,TRBV28,-
TGCAGTGCCCCGAGGCCAGGGGGTACTGAAGCTTTCTTT,CSAPRPGGTEAFF,TRBJ1-1,few,TRBV20-1,TRBD1
TGTGCCAGCACCTCTTTGGGGAGTCAGCCCCAGCATTTT,CASTSLGSQPQHF,TRBJ1-5,few,TRBV6-1,-
TGTGCCAGCCGAAATAGGGGTGAGCAGTTCTTC,CASRNRGEQFF,TRBJ2-1,many,TRBV27,-